This T cell receptor (beta chain) was retrieved from a study of monozygotic twins with inflammatory bowel disease. As regards this clonotype: No antigen is known for it.

TCRdb processed the 5' RACE reads again and assigns one entry to each CDR3 protein, with no DNA. Found here are 80,000 or so distinct CDR3 sequences; the top ten clones hold less than 7.5%. Study results and limitations: Fewer shared clonotypes with others were found in IBD patients than in healthy twins, especially with disease activity. Heterogeneous immunosuppressive treatment regimens may have introduced variability into patient repertoires. With inverse Simpson as the measure, TCRbeta diversity was lower in IBD patients than in healthy co-twins. Backing was not found for a single strong signal or clonotype associated with IBD.

The CDR3 consists of 18 residues. Germline loops: CDR1 WSHSY, CDR2 SAAADI. This sequence originates from a human donor with ulcerative colitis or Crohn's disease, or a healthy co-twin of an affected twin (not recorded which). The chain combines TRBV10-2 with TRBJ1-6; checking the TCRdb D call of TRBD1 is not possible without DNA. The sequenced material came from blood. This CDR3 is CASSELGGRQVGDSPLHF.